What follows is one TCR beta chain and its context. With a much larger clone just one base away, this may be a read error. This record belongs to a study of read filtering for tumor transcriptome and immune sequencing. The library was built from 400 ng RNA with molecular barcoded adaptors for alpha/delta and beta/gamma chains. MiXCR, applied by TCRdb to the reads, yields one record per CDR3 protein. The data contain some 80,000 distinct CDR3 sequences, around an eighth of them seen just once; the ten biggest clones take up approximately 15%. Trimming at V came to 5 bases and at J to 2 bases, leaving 12 bases not matched to a gene. The CDR3 is 17 residues long. Germline values: CDR1 SGHRS, CDR2 YFSETQ.

This TCR was sampled from a donor at least 40 years old with multiple myeloma. The gene calls are TRBV5-1 and TRBJ2-3; TRBD2 agrees at 9 bases. Sequenced material: a population of CD138-negative cells sorted from bone marrow. The CDR3 region has the DNA TGCGCCAGCAGTCCCCTGACTGCGGGAGGGATCACAGATACGCAGTATTTT. Its translation is CASSPLTAGGITDTQYF.